This T cell receptor (beta chain) came from a study of cytomegalovirus exposure and HLA in healthy donors. General study points: Later on, a genetic analysis was performed. It linked a missense variant in DCLRE1C with V- and J-gene trimming of TCR beta.

The PCR was carried out with 60 Vbeta primers and 13 Jbeta primers. Method: immunoSEQ multiplex PCR; TCRdb's copy keeps in-frame clones and lacks some. This table holds approximately 160,000 clones, approximately 80% found once. With regard to this clone: Its cognate antigen is unknown.

This sequence originates from a woman aged 35 to 49 in good health and CMV-seropositive. Sequencing used PBMCs.

The CDR3 coding sequence is TGCGCCAGCAGCCACGCTCGAGACGGGGGAAACATTCAGTACTTC. It translates to CASSHARDGGNIQYF. The gene calls are TRBV4-3 and TRBJ2-4; D is perhaps TRBD2 (6 bases). There are 15 residues in the CDR3. Germline loops: CDR1 LGHNA, CDR2 YSLEER. The V and J ends lost 3 bases and 6 bases respectively, with 15 bases between them.